This TCR beta chain stems from a study of blood T cell repertoires in COVID-19. Whole-study context: The origin of the acute and convalescent COVID-19 samples was the United States, Italy and Spain. PBMCs, B-cell-depleted T cells, or T cells provided the cDNA or gDNA that made up the material.

In the source study's methods: Researchers report that nucleated cell counts were estimated from reference gene primer amplification. The protocol was immunoSEQ multiplex PCR, while the TCRdb copy is restricted to in-frame clones and leaves out a portion. V and J calls plus clone size are reproduced from that table; the DNA served to infer D and trimming. The sample has a few hundred thousand clones; roughly 84% are singletons. This CDR3 contains 17 residues. With V trimmed by 8 bases and J by 7 bases, 20 bases remained unmatched. The sequence derives from a woman older than 75 with acute or convalescent COVID-19. This chain uses TRBV23-1 with TRBJ1-2; 9 bases are shared with TRBD1. TRBV23-1 is given ORF status, its function remaining uncertain. The sample consisted of peripheral blood. The CDR3, as DNA: TGCGCCAGCTGGACCCCGGGGGGGGACAGGGCAGCAGGTGGCTACACCTTC. It specifies CASWTPGGDRAAGGYTF.